The 17 T cell receptor beta chains below were found in one sample sequenced in a study of blood T cells in healthy people across ages. Combining a sample-barcoded 5' primer with a J-beta primer mix, a second PCR ran for roughly 6 to 11 cycles. From the 5' RACE reads, TCRdb called clonotypes with MiXCR, one entry per CDR3 protein. Here the sample spans 1.5 million or so distinct CDR3 sequences, approximately 43% being singletons. Sequencing used blood. Every receptor here comes from a woman aged 18-29 years in good health.

This clonotype came up once. The J gene is TRBJ1-1, the V gene TRBV7-2, with D hard to call. V was cut by 3 bases and J by 3 bases, with 11 bases left in between. Germline V gene sequence: CDR1 SGHTA, CDR2 FQGNSA. The CDR3 contains 14 residues. CDR3 in DNA: TGTGCCAGCAGCTTTCCGGGGAGGGACACTGAAGCTTTCTTT. It codes for CASSFPGRDTEAFF.

This clonotype was counted only a few times. This chain uses TRBV12-3 or TRBV12-4 with TRBJ2-3, with 10 bases fitting TRBD2. This CDR3 has 16 amino acids. The trim removed 4 bases at V and 2 bases at J, leaving 6 bases unmatched. The CDR3 DNA reads TGTGCCAGCAGTTCCAGGACTAGCGGCCTCACAGATACGCAGTATTTT. It encodes CASSSRTSGLTDTQYF.

In this sample, this clonotype turned up a few times. The rearrangement uses TRBV12-3 or TRBV12-4 and TRBJ2-7; 9 bases agree with TRBD2. The length of the CDR3 is 16 residues. V was pared by 2 bases and J by 4 bases, with 9 bases of the junction left unmatched. Here the CDR3 reads CASSLTVAGEGYEQYF. DNA of the CDR3: TGTGCCAGCAGTTTAACGGTAGCGGGAGAGGGATACGAGCAGTACTTC.

This clonotype came up a few times. This chain joins TRBV7-6 and TRBJ2-7; 7 bases match TRBD1. The CDR3 is 13 residues long. Germline V CDR1 and CDR2: SGHVS, FNYEAQ. Trimming removed 7 bases from V and 5 bases from J; junction bases left unmatched: 8. CDR3 coding DNA: TGTGCCAGCATTGACTGGACAGGAAACGAGCAGTACTTC. Translated: CASIDWTGNEQYF.

The table lists this clonotype with a few counts. J is TRBJ2-4 and V is TRBV28; 11 bases align to TRBD1. Germline V gene sequence: CDR1 MDHEN, CDR2 SYDVKM. J lost 1 base, V lost 4 bases, and 6 bases had no gene match. This CDR3 has 17 residues. CDR3 region: CASSSPDRGLAKNIQYF. The CDR3 region has the DNA TGTGCCAGCAGTTCACCGGACAGGGGGCTTGCCAAAAACATTCAGTACTTC.

A note on this clonotype: An end of the junction differs from the germline gene, which may be a read error. This chain connects TRBV4-2 to TRBJ2-1; 10 nucleotides line up with TRBD1. The CDR3 sequence is 16 residues long. CDR1 LGHNA and CDR2 YNFKEQ come from the germline V gene. The CDR3 loop reads CACSQRTRGQGNEQFF. In nucleotides, the CDR3 is TGTGCCTGCAGCCAACGGACCCGGGGACAGGGGAATGAGCAGTTCTTC.

The chain recombines TRBV12-3 or TRBV12-4 with TRBJ2-1; the match to TRBD2 covers 11 bases. Trimming cost V 6 bases and J 13 bases; bases outside gene matches: 14. The CDR3 length is 15 residues. The CDR3 protein is CASSLSGRDAETQFF. The CDR3 region has the DNA TGTGCCAGCAGCCTTAGCGGGAGGGATGCGGAGACCCAGTTCTTC.

The chain links TRBV5-4 to TRBJ2-4; D gene unclear. Germline V gene lookup returns CDR1 SGHNT and CDR2 YYREEE (reference sequence). V dropped 6 bases and J dropped 7 bases, with 17 bases sitting between them. The length of the CDR3 is 14 residues. The CDR3 is CASNNPGVPNIQYF. In DNA form, the CDR3 reads TGTGCCAGCAACAATCCCGGTGTCCCGAACATTCAGTACTTC.

V gene TRBV20-1 combines with J gene TRBJ2-7, with TRBD1 matching 8 bases. TRBJ2-5 matches the DNA end more closely, so the J call is doubtful. The CDR3 runs to 13 residues. Germline V lookup: CDR1 DFQATT, CDR2 SNEGSKA (reference sequence). The CDR3 nucleotides are TGCAGTGCCCTCGACAGGGGACGAGAGACCCAGTACTTC. Protein sequence: CSALDRGRETQYF.

There are a few counts of this clonotype. V is TRBV6-5 and J is TRBJ2-3; 12 bases are a match to TRBD2. The V segment lost 2 bases and the J segment 7 bases; nucleotides outside the gene matches: 4. From germline, CDR1 is MNHEY and CDR2 SVGAGI. The CDR3 is made up of 15 amino acids. The CDR3 loop reads CASSYGLAGGYTQYF. Here the CDR3 DNA reads TGTGCCAGCAGTTACGGGCTAGCGGGAGGGTATACGCAGTATTTT.

The rearrangement links TRBV7-8 to TRBJ2-1; 7 bases line up with TRBD1. V gave up 1 base and J gave up 6 bases; unmatched junction bases: 6. Per the germline V gene, CDR1 is SGHVS and CDR2 is FQNEAQ. The CDR3 runs to 15 residues. CDR3: CASSLDVTGFNEQFF. The CDR3 bases are TGTGCCAGCAGCTTAGATGTGACAGGGTTCAATGAGCAGTTCTTC.

The table lists this clonotype with a few counts. The CDR3 sequence is CASSYTWTDSYEQYF. The CDR3 nucleotides are TGTGCCAGCAGTTACACCTGGACTGACTCCTACGAGCAGTACTTC. J is TRBJ2-7 and V is TRBV6-2 or TRBV6-3; D is perhaps TRBD2 (5 bases). V was shortened by 2 bases and J by 0 bases, with 11 bases between the two germline ends. CDR1 MNHEY and CDR2 SVGEGT come from the germline V gene. CDR3 length: 15 amino acids.

DNA of the CDR3: TGCAGTGCTAGAGATGCAGGGGGAACGACTGAAGCTTTCTTT. Its protein is CSARDAGGTTEAFF. The chain recombines TRBV20-1 with TRBJ1-1; 7 bases are a match to TRBD1. Germline-derived CDR1 and CDR2 are DFQATT and SNEGSKA (reference sequence). With V trimmed by 0 bases and J by 5 bases, 6 bases remained unmatched. The CDR3 loop spans 14 amino acids.

This chain joins TRBV5-1 and TRBJ1-3; D ambiguous. With 6 bases removed from V and 2 bases from J, the gap between germline ends came to 12 bases. The CDR3 consists of 14 residues. Germline CDR1 and CDR2: SGHRS and YFSETQ. The DNA for the CDR3 is TGCGCCAGCACCTCAGGAGTTCCTGGAAACACCATATATTTT. The encoded protein is CASTSGVPGNTIYF.

The chain couples TRBV12-3 or TRBV12-4 to TRBJ2-7; TRBD2 matches at 8 bases. This CDR3 is built from 12 residues. J gave up 11 bases and V 5 bases, and 8 bases lay outside the gene matches. CDR3 coding DNA: TGTGCCAGCAGTGACAAAGGACTAGCCAAGTACTTC. This translates into CASSDKGLAKYF.

V is TRBV3-1 and J is TRBJ2-7, with D tentatively TRBD2 (5 bases). The V end lost 0 bases, the J end lost 5 bases, and 14 bases lay between the germline ends. Germline V gene sequence: CDR1 LGHDT, CDR2 YNNKEL (reference sequence). The CDR3 is made up of 15 amino acids. CDR3: CASSQDGRRGNEQYF. The CDR3, as DNA: TGTGCCAGCAGCCAAGATGGACGTCGAGGGAACGAGCAGTACTTC.

The chain is built from TRBV13 and TRBJ2-1; D unresolved. V dropped 0 bases and J dropped 9 bases, with 12 bases sitting between them. This CDR3 has 14 amino acids. Germline V CDR1 and CDR2: PRHDT, FYEKMQ (reference sequence). As DNA, the CDR3 is TGTGCCAGCAGCTTAGGCCTAAATCCGGGTGAGCAGTTCTTC. Translated, it gives CASSLGLNPGEQFF.